The clone carrying this TCR beta chain was detected a few times. This sample was taken from a study of beta chain features in type 1 diabetes. One heparinised blood draw averaging roughly 100 mL was given by each donor. V dropped 5 bases and J dropped 4 bases, with 21 bases sitting between them. The CDR3 runs 17 residues. Germline V gives CDR1 SEHNR, CDR2 FQNEAQ (reference sequence). Expressed TCRB transcripts were sequenced because the entire RNA isolate underwent reverse transcription. Using immunoSEQ multiplex PCR, the repertoire was profiled, and TCRdb retains in-frame clones only, with some absent. The sample yields some 150,000 clones, around 8.7% seen once.

The rearrangement links TRBV7-9 to TRBJ2-1, with D possibly being TRBD1 (5 bases). Specimen: central memory CD4+ T cells from blood. This TCR was sampled from a young man in good health. The CDR3 loop reads CASSIGWTQRRYNEQFF. Here the CDR3 DNA reads TGTGCCAGCAGCATTGGGTGGACACAGCGACGGTACAATGAGCAGTTCTTC.